Sequencing of this TCR beta chain was carried out in a study of regulatory T cells in long-lasting Graves disease. In the study overall: Persistent Graves' disease denoted over 5 years of antithyroid drugs plus positive TSH receptor antibodies.

This clonotype appeared a few times. Its target is unknown. CDR3 regions were amplified by Arm-PCR using iRepertoire HTBI primers to build TCR beta libraries. In TCRdb, the multiplex PCR reads were re-called with MiXCR into one record per CDR3 protein. The sample has more than 650,000 distinct CDR3 sequences; 30% are singletons. Time point here: persistent/refractory GD, antithyroid drugs over 5 years with positive TRAb. Researchers made the TCR library from RNA that was extracted from PBMCs. General study findings and limits: Limited samples may have lowered accuracy. The number of shared public clonotypes was higher in persistent patients (roughly 2,800) than new patients (966).

Germline assignment: CDR1 LGHNT and CDR2 FRNRAP. The CDR3 totals 14 residues. Trimming took 7 bases from V and 0 from J, leaving 12 bases between them. This sequence was found in a female donor with Graves disease. The chain uses TRBV12-5 and TRBJ2-5; perhaps D is TRBD1 or TRBD2 (5 bases each). This specimen was peripheral blood mononuclear cells (PBMCs), taken when the disease was refractory, from a patient treated with antithyroid drugs. In DNA form, the CDR3 reads TGTGCTAGTGACACGGGGACGGACCAAGAGACCCAGTACTTC. This translates into CASDTGTDQETQYF.